The 15 T cell receptor beta chains below come from one sample, sequenced in a study of T cell clones after liver transplantation. Sequencing of dividing CFSE-low cells from the MLR defined alloreactive TCRbeta sequences. Sequencing used immunoSEQ multiplex PCR; TCRdb keeps in-frame clones, though not all of them. The profile covers 1,300 or so clones, with around 35% appearing a single time and around a third taken by the ten largest. These receptors lack a known antigen. The source material was CD4+ T cells from cultured PBMCs. Receptor source: a human patient who received a liver transplant. The T cells may come from the graft donor.

The gene calls are TRBV2 and TRBJ1-5, with 7 bases that match TRBD1. The ends lost 4 bases at V and 4 bases at J; junction bases unmatched: 4. The CDR3 consists of 14 residues. Germline V CDR1 and CDR2: SNHLY, FYNNEI. The CDR3 loop reads CASSGGRGNQPQHF. The CDR3 coding sequence is TGTGCCAGCAGTGGGGGCAGGGGGAATCAGCCCCAGCATTTT. The variable domain in full, completed from reference TRBV2 and TRBJ1-5, reads EPEVTQTPSHQVTQMGQEVILRCVPISNHLYFYWYRQILGQKVEFLVSFYNNEISEKSEIFDDQFSVERPDGSNFTLKIRSTKLEDSAMYFCASSGGRGNQPQHFGDGTRLSIL.

With regard to this clone: This may arise from a read error, as a much more abundant clone is one base away. The chain has TRBV14 and TRBJ1-1; D might be TRBD1 (6 bases). Germline V lookup: CDR1 SGHDN, CDR2 FVKESK. The V gene lost 4 bases and the J gene lost 2 bases, with 14 bases spanning the gap. The CDR3 is 15 residues long. The CDR3: CASSPFSGANTEAFF. CDR3 DNA sequence: TGTGCCAGCAGCCCTTTCTCAGGGGCTAACACTGAAGCTTTCTTT.

This clone turned up a few times. CDR3: CASRERVYNEQFF. CDR3 DNA: TGCGCCAGCAGAGAGCGGGTCTACAATGAGCAGTTCTTC. The chain links TRBV10-2 to TRBJ2-1, with D perhaps TRBD2 (6 bases). Germline values: CDR1 WSHSY, CDR2 SAAADI. Trimming removed 6 bases at V and 3 bases at J, with 9 bases between. The CDR3 consists of 13 residues.

The chain carries TRBV30 and TRBJ1-4; 9 nucleotides align to TRBD1. The length of the CDR3 is 15 residues. Germline loops: CDR1 GTSNPN, CDR2 SVGIG (reference sequence). V shed 5 bases, J shed 3 bases, and the junction held 7 bases outside the gene matches. CDR3 amino acids: CAWGDRVNSNEKLFF. The CDR3 nucleotides read TGTGCCTGGGGGGACAGGGTTAATTCTAATGAAAAACTGTTTTTT.

V gene TRBV19 combines with J gene TRBJ1-1; TRBD1 might be the D (6 bases). The CDR3 covers 14 residues. V was trimmed by 3 bases and J by 4 bases, leaving 12 bases between them. Germline-derived CDR1 and CDR2 are LNHDA and SQIVND (reference sequence). CDR3 sequence: CASSMQGRGTEAFF. The CDR3 bases are TGTGCCAGTAGTATGCAGGGGCGAGGCACTGAAGCTTTCTTT.

This clone was counted a few times. The chain recombines TRBV6-6 with TRBJ1-5; 7 bases line up with TRBD1. J gave up 5 bases and V 2 bases, and 3 bases lay outside the gene matches. CDR1 is MNHNY, CDR2 SVGAGI, per germline (reference sequence). The CDR3 sequence is 14 residues long. The CDR3 region is CASSYVQGDQPQHF. The DNA of the CDR3 is TGTGCCAGCAGTTACGTCCAGGGGGATCAGCCCCAGCATTTT.

Sample share makes this clone medium-sized. V gene TRBV6-4 combines with J gene TRBJ2-5, with 7 bases lining up with TRBD1. The CDR3 length is 15 residues. The ends lost 0 bases at V and 4 bases at J; junction bases unmatched: 5. The germline V gene has CDR1 MRHNA and CDR2 SNTAGT. CDR3 protein: CASSDSRAGGETQYF. The CDR3 bases are TGTGCCAGCAGTGACTCGAGGGCAGGGGGAGAGACCCAGTACTTC.

This chain connects TRBV11-3 to TRBJ2-2; 9 bases map to TRBD2. Germline CDR1 reads SGHNT; CDR2 reads YENEEA. With V trimmed by 1 base and J by 2 bases, 2 bases remained unmatched. This CDR3 comprises 16 residues. The CDR3 is CASSLGGGANTGELFF. CDR3 coding DNA: TGTGCCAGCAGCTTAGGCGGGGGGGCAAACACCGGGGAGCTGTTTTTT.

This clone is labeled medium-sized. The CDR3 sequence: CASSLAMGQGLPTQRAFF. The CDR3 DNA follows: TGTGCCAGCAGCTTAGCAATGGGACAGGGACTACCCACACAAAGAGCTTTCTTT. The chain is built from TRBV11-2 and TRBJ1-1, with 9 bases aligning to TRBD1. Per germline, CDR1 SGHAT and CDR2 FQNNGV. V lost 1 base to trimming and J lost 10 bases; unmatched junction nucleotides: 19. The CDR3 is made up of 18 amino acids.

The rearrangement joins TRBV6-4 to TRBJ1-1, with TRBD1 as a possible D gene (5 bases). V was pared by 4 bases and J by 5 bases, with 17 bases between. The length of the CDR3 is 15 residues. Looked up from germline, CDR1 is MRHNA and CDR2 is SNTAGT. DNA of the CDR3: TGTGCCAGCAGTGCTTTAGGAGGGGCGCGGACTGAAGCTTTCTTT. Its translation: CASSALGGARTEAFF.

Relative to its sample, this clone is large. V gene TRBV18 combines with J gene TRBJ2-7; D remains unclear. There are 14 residues in the CDR3. V was trimmed by 4 bases and J by 2 bases, leaving 12 bases between them. The germline CDR1 and CDR2 sequences are KGHSH and LQKENI. CDR3 nucleotide sequence: TGTGCCAGCTCACTGCCCGTTGAGCCCTACGAGCAGTACTTC. Protein product: CASSLPVEPYEQYF. The full variable domain, its missing parts supplied by reference TRBV18 and TRBJ2-7, is NAGVMQNPRHLVRRRGQEARLRCSPMKGHSHVYWYRQLPEEGLKFMVYLQKENIIDESGMPKERFSAEFPKEGPSILRIQQVVRGDSAAYFCASSLPVEPYEQYFGPGTRLTVT.

By share, this clone counts as medium-sized (0.01 to 0.1%). The DNA of the CDR3 is TGCAGTACCCACAGGGAAAGACAGCAGTACTTC. Amino acids: CSTHRERQQYF. V is TRBV20-1 and J is TRBJ2-7; a weak D match, TRBD1 (6 bases). Germline loops: CDR1 DFQATT, CDR2 SNEGSKA (reference sequence). The CDR3 totals 11 residues. V was cut by 8 bases and J by 8 bases, with 16 bases left in between.

The chain is built from TRBV5-6 and TRBJ2-3; D is ambiguous. V lost 1 base to trimming and J lost 0 bases, with 9 bases between them. Germline CDR1 reads SGHDT; CDR2 reads YYEEEE. The CDR3 totals 15 residues. CDR3: CASSLSGPSTDTQYF. CDR3 DNA: TGTGCCAGCAGCTTGTCCGGTCCCAGCACAGATACGCAGTATTTT.

This sequence joins TRBV6-1 and TRBJ1-6, with D perhaps matching TRBD1 (6 bases). The CDR3 contains 15 residues. Germline loops: CDR1 MNHNS, CDR2 SASEGT. Trimming removed 5 bases from V and 9 bases from J, with 17 bases in between. The CDR3 DNA follows: TGTGCCAGCAGTTCGGGACAACATTCGGGTTCACCCCTCCACTTT. It yields the protein CASSSGQHSGSPLHF.

This clone is categorized as medium-sized. CDR3 residues: CASSSQLRTLRADTQYF. DNA of the CDR3: TGTGCCAGCAGCTCGCAACTTAGGACACTTAGGGCAGATACGCAGTATTTT. This chain links TRBV7-9 with TRBJ2-3; D might be TRBD1 (5 bases). The CDR3 loop spans 17 amino acids. Trimming stripped 4 bases from V and 4 bases from J, with 21 bases between. Germline CDR1 and CDR2: SEHNR and FQNEAQ (reference sequence).